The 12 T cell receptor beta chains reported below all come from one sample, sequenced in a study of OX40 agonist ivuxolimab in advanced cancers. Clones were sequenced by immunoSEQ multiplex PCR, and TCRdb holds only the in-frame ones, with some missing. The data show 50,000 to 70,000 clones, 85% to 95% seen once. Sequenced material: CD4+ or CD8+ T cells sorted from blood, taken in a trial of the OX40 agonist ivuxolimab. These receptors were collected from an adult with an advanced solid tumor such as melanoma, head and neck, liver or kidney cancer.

CDR3 sequence reads: CASSPRGELAKNIQYF. The CDR3 bases are TGTGCCAGCAGCCCCCGGGGGGAGCTAGCCAAAAACATTCAGTACTTC. V usage is TRBV5-4 and J usage is TRBJ2-4, with TRBD2 identical over 7 bases. The CDR3 consists of 16 residues. Trimming took 4 bases from V and 0 from J; bases not matched to a gene: 7. The V gene's germline CDR1 is SGHNT and CDR2 YYREEE (reference sequence).

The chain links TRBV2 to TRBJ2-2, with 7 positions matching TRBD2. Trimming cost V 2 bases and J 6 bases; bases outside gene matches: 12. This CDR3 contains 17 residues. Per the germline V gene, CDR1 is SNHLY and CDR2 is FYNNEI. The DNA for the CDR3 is TGTGCCAGCAGTGAATACCCTGCGGGAGTGTCGTCCGGGGAGCTGTTTTTT. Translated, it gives CASSEYPAGVSSGELFF.

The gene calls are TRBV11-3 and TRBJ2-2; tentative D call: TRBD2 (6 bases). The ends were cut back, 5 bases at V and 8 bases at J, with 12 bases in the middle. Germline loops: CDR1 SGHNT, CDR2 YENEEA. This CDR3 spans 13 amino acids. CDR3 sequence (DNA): TGTGCCAGCAGCCAGATAGGGAGGGGGGAGCTGTTTTTT. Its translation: CASSQIGRGELFF.

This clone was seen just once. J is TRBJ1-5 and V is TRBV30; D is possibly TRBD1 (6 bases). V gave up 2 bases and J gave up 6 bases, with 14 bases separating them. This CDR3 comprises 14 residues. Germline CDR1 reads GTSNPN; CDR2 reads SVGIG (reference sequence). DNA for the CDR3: TGTGCCTGGAGTTTTGGGGGCGGAATTCAGCCCCAGCATTTT. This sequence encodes CAWSFGGGIQPQHF.

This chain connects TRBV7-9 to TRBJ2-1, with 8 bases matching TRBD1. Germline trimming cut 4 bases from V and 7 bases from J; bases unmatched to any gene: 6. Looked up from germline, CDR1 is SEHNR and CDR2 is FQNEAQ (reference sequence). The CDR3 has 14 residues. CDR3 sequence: CASSWDRLLNEQFF. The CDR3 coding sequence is TGTGCCAGCAGCTGGGACAGGCTACTAAATGAGCAGTTCTTC.

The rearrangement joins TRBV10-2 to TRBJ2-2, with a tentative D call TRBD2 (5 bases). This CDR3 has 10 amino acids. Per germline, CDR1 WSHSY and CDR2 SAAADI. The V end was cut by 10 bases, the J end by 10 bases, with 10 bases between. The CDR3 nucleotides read TGCGCCACCCTAGCAAAGGAGCTGTTTTTT. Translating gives CATLAKELFF.

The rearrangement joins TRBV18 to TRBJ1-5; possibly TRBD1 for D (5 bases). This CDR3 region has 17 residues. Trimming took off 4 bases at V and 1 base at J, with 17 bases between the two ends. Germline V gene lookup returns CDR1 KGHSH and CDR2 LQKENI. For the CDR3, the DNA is TGTGCCAGCTCACGCACTCCGAGACAGATAAGCAATCAGCCCCAGCATTTT. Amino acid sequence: CASSRTPRQISNQPQHF.

In DNA form, the CDR3 reads TGTGCCAGCAGCCGCCGGGGGCTAACTAATGAAAAACTGTTTTTT. The encoded protein is CASSRRGLTNEKLFF. The rearrangement uses TRBV11-1 and TRBJ1-4; tentative D call: TRBD1 (6 bases). V lost 5 bases, J lost 1 base, and 11 bases lay in between. The CDR3 is 15 amino acids. Per the germline V gene, CDR1 is SGHAT and CDR2 is FQDESV (reference sequence).

CDR3 sequence: CASSTGTGGTDTQYF. CDR3 DNA sequence: TGCGCCAGCAGTACCGGGACAGGGGGGACAGATACGCAGTATTTT. V is TRBV10-1 and J is TRBJ2-3, with TRBD1 identical over 11 bases. CDR1 is WNHNN, CDR2 SYGVQD, per germline (reference sequence). The length of the CDR3 is 15 residues. V was pared by 5 bases and J by 3 bases, with 4 bases of the junction left unmatched.

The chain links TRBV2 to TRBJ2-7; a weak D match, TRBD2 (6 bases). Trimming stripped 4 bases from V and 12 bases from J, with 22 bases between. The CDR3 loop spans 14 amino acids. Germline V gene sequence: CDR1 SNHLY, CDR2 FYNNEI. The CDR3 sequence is CASSGSGVRGKPYF. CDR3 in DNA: TGTGCCAGCAGTGGATCGGGGGTTAGGGGCAAACCGTACTTC.

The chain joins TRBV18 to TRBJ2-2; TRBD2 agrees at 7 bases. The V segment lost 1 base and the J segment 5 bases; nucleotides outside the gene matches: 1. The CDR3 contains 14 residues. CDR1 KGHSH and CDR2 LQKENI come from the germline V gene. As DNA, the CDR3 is TGTGCCAGCTCACCACGGGAGGGGACCGGGGAGCTGTTTTTT. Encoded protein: CASSPREGTGELFF.

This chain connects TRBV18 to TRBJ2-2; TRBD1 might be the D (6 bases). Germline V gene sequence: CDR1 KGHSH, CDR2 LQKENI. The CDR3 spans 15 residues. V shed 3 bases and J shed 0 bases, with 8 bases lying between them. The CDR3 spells CASSPQGSNTGELFF. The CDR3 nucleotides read TGTGCCAGCTCACCCCAGGGGTCGAACACCGGGGAGCTGTTTTTT. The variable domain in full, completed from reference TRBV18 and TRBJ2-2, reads NAGVMQNPRHLVRRRGQEARLRCSPMKGHSHVYWYRQLPEEGLKFMVYLQKENIIDESGMPKERFSAEFPKEGPSILRIQQVVRGDSAAYFCASSPQGSNTGELFFGEGSRLTVL.